These 13 T cell receptor beta chains originate from one sample sequenced in a study of T cells in Graves' hyperthyroidism and ophthalmopathy (dated by TCRdb to the late 2010s). The library was made by multiplex PCR. TCRdb names Illumina HiSeq 2000 as the instrument used. The TCR beta CDR3 regions were amplified from the RNA transcripts. The first round of RT-PCR for the TCR CDR3 was performed with the HTBI primer set and the Qiagen OneStep RT-PCR kit. TCRdb redid the processing of the public reads, applying fastp at Q25 and MiXCR, and retained in-frame beta chains. Identical CDR3 protein sequences are pooled into one entry, listed with their most common genes and DNA. This sample lists more than 500,000 distinct CDR3 sequences; about 16% were detected once. The ten largest clonotypes hold about 31% of the sample. The sequenced sample consisted of blood. These receptors came from a woman in her 30s with Graves' ophthalmopathy.

The sample holds many counts of this clonotype. At one boundary the junction diverges from the germline segment, which might be a read error. CDR3 DNA sequence: TGTGCTAGCAGCCCCAGGGTAGCGGTGAACACCGGGGAGCTGTTTTTT. Protein sequence: CASSPRVAVNTGELFF. J is TRBJ2-2 and V is TRBV7-7, with D possibly being TRBD2 (6 bases). CDR1 is SSHAT, CDR2 FNYEAQ, per germline (reference sequence). The CDR3 has 16 amino acids.

This clonotype was seen only a few times. This sequence joins TRBV12-3 or TRBV12-4 and TRBJ2-1, with 10 bases lining up with TRBD2. The length of the CDR3 is 14 residues. Losses at the gene ends were 5 bases for V and 6 bases for J; bases not matched to a gene: 4. In nucleotides, the CDR3 is TGTGCCAGCAGTCAGAGCGGGAGGGGCAATGAGCAGTTCTTC. Protein sequence: CASSQSGRGNEQFF.

This clonotype was detected ten times or more. The chain links TRBV7-8 to TRBJ2-7, with a weak D call TRBD2 (7 bases). V dropped 5 bases and J dropped 0 bases, with 20 bases sitting between them. The CDR3 has 17 residues. Germline V CDR1 and CDR2: SGHVS, FQNEAQ. Written as DNA, the CDR3 is TGTGCCAGCAGCCCGTTTACCGGGGGGACATCCTCCTACGAGCAGTACTTC. Encoded protein: CASSPFTGGTSSYEQYF.

This rearrangement joins TRBV28 to TRBJ2-7; TRBD2 matches at 12 bases. This CDR3 region has 17 residues. V was clipped by 2 bases and J by 6 bases; unmatched bases: 11. CDR1 is MDHEN and CDR2 is SYDVKM in the germline V gene. DNA for the CDR3: TGTGCCAGCAGTTTAGCTAGCGGGAGGGAACTCGCAGGCGAGCAGTACTTC. Its translation: CASSLASGRELAGEQYF.

The sample holds many counts of this clonotype. The CDR3 sequence: CSASKVETSGITDTQYF. The CDR3 DNA is TGCAGTGCTAGTAAAGTAGAGACTAGCGGTATCACAGATACGCAGTATTTT. The J gene is TRBJ2-3, the V gene TRBV20-1; 9 bases match TRBD2. Germline CDR1 DFQATT, CDR2 SNEGSKA (reference sequence). With 3 bases clipped from V and 2 bases from J, the junction kept 12 bases outside the gene matches. The CDR3 totals 17 residues.

The chain has TRBV27 and TRBJ2-7; TRBD1 matches 8 bases. The J segment lost 4 bases and the V segment lost 4 bases, leaving 12 bases of the junction unmatched. Germline values: CDR1 MNHEY, CDR2 SMNVEV (reference sequence). This CDR3 comprises 16 residues. The CDR3 DNA is TGTGCCAGCAGTTCGCACCGGACAGGGCATTCTTACGAGCAGTACTTC. Translating gives CASSSHRTGHSYEQYF.

With regard to this clonotype: Germline is not matched at one junction end, which may reflect a read error. V usage is TRBV10-3 and J usage is TRBJ2-3, with 7 bases fitting TRBD1. CDR1 and CDR2 from the germline V gene are ENHRY and SYGVKD. The CDR3 runs 14 residues. The CDR3 DNA reads as TGTGCCTCGTGGGGAGACAGGGATTCAGATGCGCAGTATTTT. Translated, it gives CASWGDRDSDAQYF.

The V and J genes are TRBV28 and TRBJ2-1; TRBD1 matches at 7 bases. V lost 10 bases and J lost 0; bases outside the gene matches: 6. From germline, CDR1 is MDHEN and CDR2 SYDVKM. The CDR3 runs 14 residues. CDR3 nucleotides: TGTGCCACGGACGACAGGGACTCCTACAATGAGCAGTTCTTC. Translation: CATDDRDSYNEQFF.

This clonotype has just a few counts. CDR3 DNA: TGTGCCACCAGTGACCATGACTCCTACGAGCAGTACTTC. This sequence encodes CATSDHDSYEQYF. The gene calls are TRBV24-1 and TRBJ2-7, with unresolved D. This CDR3 contains 13 residues. Trimming stripped 4 bases from V and 0 bases from J, with 6 bases between. Germline values: CDR1 KGHDR, CDR2 SFDVKD.

This clonotype was counted only a few times. The genes are TRBV5-1 and TRBJ2-7, with 7 bases aligning to TRBD2. V gave up 2 bases and J gave up 6 bases; unmatched junction bases: 14. Germline V CDR1 and CDR2: SGHRS, YFSETQ. This CDR3 region has 16 residues. The CDR3 DNA sequence: TGCGCCAGCAGCTTAGAATTTCGCGGGAGATCGTCCGAGCAGTACTTC. This encodes CASSLEFRGRSSEQYF. The full variable domain, rest sourced from reference TRBV5-1 and TRBJ2-7, is KAGVTQTPRYLIKTRGQQVTLSCSPISGHRSVSWYQQTPGQGLQFLFEYFSETQRNKGNFPGRFSGRQFSNSRSEMNVSTLELGDSALYLCASSLEFRGRSSEQYFGPGTRLTVT.

This clonotype was detected ten times or more. The chain has TRBV27 and TRBJ2-1; 10 positions match TRBD2. V lost 4 bases, J lost 8 bases, and 8 bases stayed unmatched. The CDR3 covers 15 residues. Per the germline V gene, CDR1 is MNHEY and CDR2 is SMNVEV (reference sequence). Here the CDR3 reads CASSSPSGGSDEQFF. CDR3 DNA sequence: TGTGCCAGCAGTTCCCCTAGCGGGGGCTCGGATGAGCAGTTCTTC.

In its sample, this clonotype was seen many times. The gene calls are TRBV27 and TRBJ2-1, with D perhaps matching TRBD1 (5 bases). The CDR3 sequence is 14 residues long. V shed 5 bases and J shed 2 bases, with 10 bases lying between them. Germline V gives CDR1 MNHEY, CDR2 SMNVEV (reference sequence). CDR3 residues: CASSGQGPYNEQFF. The CDR3 coding sequence is TGTGCCAGCAGTGGGCAGGGCCCCTACAATGAGCAGTTCTTC.

This clonotype was detected ten times or more. The V call is TRBV6-1, the J call TRBJ2-5; 7 bases are a match to TRBD2. V dropped 6 bases and J dropped 2; count of bases not matched to a gene: 9. Germline CDR1 reads MNHNS; CDR2 reads SASEGT. This CDR3 is built from 15 residues. CDR3 DNA: TGTGCCAGCAGAGCGGGACCCAGGAGGCAAGAGACCCAGTACTTC. Translated: CASRAGPRRQETQYF.